The clone carrying this TCR beta chain has ten or more counts. Its cognate antigen is unknown. The data originate from a study of T cell repertoires in cytomegalovirus infection. Study-level information: Public TCR beta signatures provided an indication of both CMV infection and a matching HLA type.

Via MiXCR, TCRdb re-called the reads, giving one row per CDR3 protein. There are about 240,000 distinct CDR3 sequences in the sample; roughly an eighth occur only once, and 1.5% to 2% lies in the top ten. The length of the CDR3 is 13 residues. Germline lookup yields CDR1 MNHEY and CDR2 SVGAGI. The ends were cut back, 0 bases at V and 5 bases at J, with 5 bases in the middle. Study-wide points: The study identified carriers of CMV plus the relevant HLA from cumulative public TCR beta family frequency. The ex vivo response was dominated by HLA-C-restricted CMV-specific TCR beta clonotypes.

Sequenced sample: PBMCs. The receptor was isolated from a human donor in good health (CMV status not recorded). Some clones in this sample may be carry-over from other donors' samples. The rearrangement links TRBV6-5 to TRBJ1-5, with D hard to call. The CDR3 loop reads CASSYSSYQPQHF. Written as DNA, the CDR3 is TGTGCCAGCAGTTACTCGAGCTATCAGCCCCAGCATTTT.